This passage covers 8 T cell receptor beta chains from one sample sequenced in a study of neurological immune-mediated disorders. TCRdb re-called the 5' RACE reads with MiXCR, one entry per CDR3 protein. Here the sample spans tens of thousands of distinct CDR3 sequences, 1.9% being singletons. The specimen sequenced was PBMCs. The receptors here all came from a woman aged 40 to 50 with multiple sclerosis.

In its sample, this clonotype was seen many times. The rearrangement links TRBV2 to TRBJ2-1; tentatively, D is TRBD1 (6 bases). The CDR3 consists of 15 residues. Germline CDR1 and CDR2: SNHLY and FYNNEI. V lost 8 bases to trimming and J lost 6 bases, with 20 bases between them. The CDR3 bases are TGTGCCAGCCTCCCCTGGGGAGACAGGATCAATGAGCAGTTCTTC. Residues: CASLPWGDRINEQFF.

Ten or more counts support this clonotype. J is TRBJ1-2 and V is TRBV10-3; 7 nucleotides match TRBD1. Per germline, CDR1 ENHRY and CDR2 SYGVKD. V lost 4 bases, J lost 3 bases, and 5 bases stayed unmatched. The CDR3 loop spans 14 amino acids. CDR3 coding DNA: TGTGCCATCAGTGTTACAGGGGTTGACTATGGCTACACCTTC. As protein: CAISVTGVDYGYTF.

This clonotype was recorded many times. V usage is TRBV7-8 and J usage is TRBJ1-1; D call uncertain. The germline V gene encodes CDR1 SGHVS and CDR2 FQNEAQ. Trimming shortened V by 7 bases and J by 0 bases, and 15 bases separated the two germline ends. There are 15 residues in the CDR3. CDR3 sequence: CASTAAGILNTEAFF. DNA of the CDR3: TGTGCCAGCACGGCAGCGGGAATCTTGAACACTGAAGCTTTCTTT. Filled out from reference TRBV7-8 and TRBJ1-1, the complete variable domain reads GAGVSQSPRYKVAKRGQDVALRCDPISGHVSLFWYQQALGQGPEFLTYFQNEAQLDKSGLPSDRFFAERPEGSVSTLKIQRTQQEDSAVYLCASTAAGILNTEAFFGQGTRLTVV.

This clonotype came up many times. The chain links TRBV29-1 to TRBJ2-1; weak D call: TRBD2 (5 bases). V lost 4 bases and J lost 2, with 6 bases in between. This CDR3 is 12 amino acids long. Per the germline V gene, CDR1 is SQVTM and CDR2 is ANQGSEA. The chain's CDR3 is CSVGRAYNEQFF. For the CDR3, the DNA is TGCAGCGTTGGGCGGGCCTACAATGAGCAGTTCTTC.

This clonotype was recorded at least ten times. The rearrangement links TRBV4-1 to TRBJ2-7; no reliable D call. The V gene's germline CDR1 is MGHRA and CDR2 YSYEKL. The CDR3 length is 14 residues. V was trimmed by 3 bases and J by 3 bases, leaving 12 bases between them. The CDR3, as DNA: TGCGCCAGCAGCCAGGAACAGTGGAGCTACGAGCAGTACTTC. Protein product: CASSQEQWSYEQYF.

This clonotype was detected many times. The V call is TRBV7-6, the J call TRBJ2-5; 8 nucleotides match TRBD2. The CDR3 sequence is 14 residues long. Trimming took 5 bases from V and 1 from J; bases not matched to a gene: 3. From germline, CDR1 is SGHVS and CDR2 FNYEAQ. The CDR3 here is CASSPGGPQETQYF. CDR3 in DNA: TGTGCCAGCAGCCCGGGGGGGCCCCAAGAGACCCAGTACTTC.

This clonotype has a count of ten or more. J is TRBJ2-7 and V is TRBV12-3 or TRBV12-4; D gene unclear. V lost 5 bases and J lost 3, with 8 bases in between. The CDR3 sequence is 12 residues long. CDR3 amino acids: CASSRHGYEQYF. CDR3 nucleotides: TGTGCCAGCAGTCGACACGGCTACGAGCAGTACTTC.

The table lists this clonotype with many counts. The gene calls are TRBV9 and TRBJ2-1, with D possibly being TRBD2 (7 bases). The CDR3 spans 15 residues. Trimming took 2 bases from V and 7 from J, leaving 16 bases between them. The germline V gene encodes CDR1 SGDLS and CDR2 YYNGEE. The CDR3 spells CASSVQAGARNEQFF. CDR3 in DNA: TGTGCCAGCAGCGTTCAGGCGGGGGCCCGGAATGAGCAGTTCTTC.